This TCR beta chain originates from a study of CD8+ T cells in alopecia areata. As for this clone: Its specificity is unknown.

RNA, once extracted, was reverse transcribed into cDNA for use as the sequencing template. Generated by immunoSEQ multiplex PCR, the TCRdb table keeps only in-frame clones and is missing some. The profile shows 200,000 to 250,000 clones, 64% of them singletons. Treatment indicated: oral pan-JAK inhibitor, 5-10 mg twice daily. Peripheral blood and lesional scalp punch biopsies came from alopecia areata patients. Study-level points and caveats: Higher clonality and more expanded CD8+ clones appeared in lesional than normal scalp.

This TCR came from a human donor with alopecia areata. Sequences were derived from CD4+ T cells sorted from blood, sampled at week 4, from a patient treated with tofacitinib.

CDR3 in amino acids: CAISEPKGRATTDTQYF. DNA of the CDR3: TGTGCCATCAGTGAGCCGAAGGGACGGGCGACCACAGATACGCAGTATTTT. The chain combines TRBV10-3 with TRBJ2-3; perhaps D is TRBD1 or TRBD2 (5 bases each). In germline, CDR1 is ENHRY, CDR2 SYGVKD. The CDR3 totals 17 residues. V lost 2 bases, J lost 2 bases, and 17 bases lay in between.